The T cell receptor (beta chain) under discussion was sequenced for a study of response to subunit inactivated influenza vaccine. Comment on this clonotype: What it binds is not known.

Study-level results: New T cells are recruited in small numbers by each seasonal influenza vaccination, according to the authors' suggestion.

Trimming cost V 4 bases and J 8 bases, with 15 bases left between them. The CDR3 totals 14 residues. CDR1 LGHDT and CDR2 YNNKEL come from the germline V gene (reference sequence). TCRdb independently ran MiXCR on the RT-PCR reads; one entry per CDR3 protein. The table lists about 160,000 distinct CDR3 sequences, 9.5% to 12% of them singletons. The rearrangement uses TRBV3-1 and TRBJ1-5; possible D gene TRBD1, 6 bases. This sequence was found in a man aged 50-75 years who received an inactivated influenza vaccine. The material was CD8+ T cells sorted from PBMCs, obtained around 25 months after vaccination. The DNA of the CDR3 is TGTGCCAGCAGCCTCAGGGGATCGAAGGAGCCCCAGCATTTT. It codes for CASSLRGSKEPQHF.